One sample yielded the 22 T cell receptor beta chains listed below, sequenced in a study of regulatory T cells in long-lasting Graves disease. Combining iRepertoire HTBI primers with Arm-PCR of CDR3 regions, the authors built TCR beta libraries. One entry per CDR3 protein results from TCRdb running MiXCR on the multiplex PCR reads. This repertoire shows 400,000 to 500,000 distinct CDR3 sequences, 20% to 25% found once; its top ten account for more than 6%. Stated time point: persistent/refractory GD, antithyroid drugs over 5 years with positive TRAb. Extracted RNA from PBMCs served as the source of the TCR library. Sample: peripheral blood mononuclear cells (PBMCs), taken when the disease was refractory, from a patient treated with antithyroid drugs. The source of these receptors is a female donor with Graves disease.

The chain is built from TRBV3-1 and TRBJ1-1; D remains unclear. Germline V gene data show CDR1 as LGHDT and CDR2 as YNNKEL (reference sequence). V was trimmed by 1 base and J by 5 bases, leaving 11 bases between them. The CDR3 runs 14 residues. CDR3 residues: CASSQAPAGTEAFF. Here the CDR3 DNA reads TGTGCCAGCAGCCAAGCTCCGGCGGGAACTGAAGCTTTCTTT.

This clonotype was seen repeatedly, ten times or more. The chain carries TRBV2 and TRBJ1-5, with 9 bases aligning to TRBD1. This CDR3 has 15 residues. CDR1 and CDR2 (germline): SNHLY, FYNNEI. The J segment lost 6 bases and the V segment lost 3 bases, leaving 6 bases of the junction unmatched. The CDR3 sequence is CASSEYRGQGQPQHF. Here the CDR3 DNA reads TGTGCCAGCAGTGAGTACAGGGGGCAGGGTCAGCCCCAGCATTTT.

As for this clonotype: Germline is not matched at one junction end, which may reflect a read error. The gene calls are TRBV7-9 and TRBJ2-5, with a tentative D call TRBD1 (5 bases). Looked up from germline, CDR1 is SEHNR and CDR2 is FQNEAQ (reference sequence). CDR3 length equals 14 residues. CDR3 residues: CASSSTVGREAQYF. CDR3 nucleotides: TGTGCCAGCAGCTCTACAGTGGGGCGAGAGGCCCAGTACTTC.

The CDR3 region has the DNA TGTGCCAGCAGCTATGGACAGGTGAGCTCCTACGAGCAGTACTTC. Translating gives CASSYGQVSSYEQYF. The J gene is TRBJ2-7, the V gene TRBV3-1, with TRBD1 identical over 7 bases. V lost 5 bases and J lost 0; bases outside the gene matches: 7. Germline assignment: CDR1 LGHDT and CDR2 YNNKEL (reference sequence). This CDR3 has 15 amino acids.

The CDR3 DNA reads as TGTGCCAGCAGCTTAAGGGGGGATCATAATTCACCCCTCCACTTT. It encodes CASSLRGDHNSPLHF. The rearrangement links TRBV7-8 to TRBJ1-6; possibly TRBD1 for D (6 bases). This CDR3 is 15 amino acids long. Trimming stripped 2 bases from V and 5 bases from J, with 10 bases between. Germline loops: CDR1 SGHVS, CDR2 FQNEAQ. Using reference TRBV7-8 and TRBJ1-6 for the parts outside the CDR3, the full variable domain is GAGVSQSPRYKVAKRGQDVALRCDPISGHVSLFWYQQALGQGPEFLTYFQNEAQLDKSGLPSDRFFAERPEGSVSTLKIQRTQQEDSAVYLCASSLRGDHNSPLHFGNGTRLTVT.

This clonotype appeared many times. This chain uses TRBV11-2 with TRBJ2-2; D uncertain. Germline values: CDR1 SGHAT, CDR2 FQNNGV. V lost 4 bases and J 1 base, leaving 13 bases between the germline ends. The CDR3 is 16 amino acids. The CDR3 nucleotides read TGTGCCAGCAGCTCGCGACTGGCCGAGAACACCGGGGAGCTGTTTTTT. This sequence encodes CASSSRLAENTGELFF.

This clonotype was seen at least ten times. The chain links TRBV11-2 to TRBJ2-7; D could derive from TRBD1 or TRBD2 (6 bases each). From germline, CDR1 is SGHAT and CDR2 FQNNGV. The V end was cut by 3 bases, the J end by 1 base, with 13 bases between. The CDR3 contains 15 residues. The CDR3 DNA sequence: TGTGCCAGCAGCTTCTCCGGGGGCCTTTCCTACGAGCAGTACTTC. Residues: CASSFSGGLSYEQYF.

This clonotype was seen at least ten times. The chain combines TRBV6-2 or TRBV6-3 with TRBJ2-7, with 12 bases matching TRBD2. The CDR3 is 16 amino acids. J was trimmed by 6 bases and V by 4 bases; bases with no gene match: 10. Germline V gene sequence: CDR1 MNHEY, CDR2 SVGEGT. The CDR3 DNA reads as TGTGCCAGCAGTTCCATGACTAGCGGGAGACGTCGCGAGCAGTACTTC. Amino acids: CASSSMTSGRRREQYF.

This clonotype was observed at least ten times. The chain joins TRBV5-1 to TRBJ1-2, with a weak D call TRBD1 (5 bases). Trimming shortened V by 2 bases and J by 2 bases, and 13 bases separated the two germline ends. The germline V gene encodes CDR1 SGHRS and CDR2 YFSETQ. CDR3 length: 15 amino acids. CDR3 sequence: CASSFGQSANYGYTF. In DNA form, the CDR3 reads TGCGCCAGCAGCTTCGGACAAAGCGCCAACTATGGCTACACCTTC.

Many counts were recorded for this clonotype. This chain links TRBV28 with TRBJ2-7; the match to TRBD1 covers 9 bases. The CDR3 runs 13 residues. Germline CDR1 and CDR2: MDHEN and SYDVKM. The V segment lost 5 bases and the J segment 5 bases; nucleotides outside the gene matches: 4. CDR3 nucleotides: TGTGCCAGCAGTGGGGACAGGGTAGACGAGCAGTACTTC. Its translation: CASSGDRVDEQYF.

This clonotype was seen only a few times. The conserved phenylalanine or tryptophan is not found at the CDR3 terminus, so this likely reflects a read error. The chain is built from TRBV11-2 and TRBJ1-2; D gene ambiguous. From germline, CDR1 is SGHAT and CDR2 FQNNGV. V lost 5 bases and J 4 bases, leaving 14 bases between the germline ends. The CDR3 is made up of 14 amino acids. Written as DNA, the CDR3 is TGTGCCAGCAGCGACGGAAGGCTCCTCTATGGCTACACCCTC. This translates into CASSDGRLLYGYTL.

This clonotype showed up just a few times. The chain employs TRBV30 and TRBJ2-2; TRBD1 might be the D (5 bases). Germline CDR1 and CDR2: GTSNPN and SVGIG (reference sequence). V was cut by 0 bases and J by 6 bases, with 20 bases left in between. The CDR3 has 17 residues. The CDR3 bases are TGTGCCTGGAGTGTAAAGTTGGGCAGGGTGAGCCCCGGGGAGCTGTTTTTT. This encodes CAWSVKLGRVSPGELFF. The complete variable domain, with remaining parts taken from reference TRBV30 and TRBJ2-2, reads SQTIHQWPATLVQPVGSPLSLECTVEGTSNPNLYWYRQAAGRGLQLLFYSVGIGQISSEVPQNLSASRPQDRQFILSSKKLLLSDSGFYLCAWSVKLGRVSPGELFFGEGSRLTVL.

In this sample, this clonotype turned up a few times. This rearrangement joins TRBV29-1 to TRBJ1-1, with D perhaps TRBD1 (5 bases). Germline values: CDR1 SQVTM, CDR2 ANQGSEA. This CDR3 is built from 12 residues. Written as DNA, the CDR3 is TGCAGGGCTGGGGGGTTAGACACTGAAGCTTTCTTT. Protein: CRAGGLDTEAFF. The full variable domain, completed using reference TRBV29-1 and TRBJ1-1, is SAVISQKPSRDICQRGTSLTIQCQVDSQVTMMFWYRQQPGQSLTLIATANQGSEATYESGFVIDKFPISRPNLTFSTLTVSNMSPEDSSIYLCRAGGLDTEAFFGQGTRLTVV.

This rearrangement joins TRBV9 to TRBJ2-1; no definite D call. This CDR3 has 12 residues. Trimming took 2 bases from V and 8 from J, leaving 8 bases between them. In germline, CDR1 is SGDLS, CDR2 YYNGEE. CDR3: CASSVTRDEQFF. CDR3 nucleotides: TGTGCCAGCAGCGTTACCCGCGATGAGCAGTTCTTC.

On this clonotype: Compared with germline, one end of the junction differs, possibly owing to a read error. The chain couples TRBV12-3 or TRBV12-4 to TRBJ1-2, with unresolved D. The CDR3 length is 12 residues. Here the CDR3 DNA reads TGTGCCAGCAGCCTTGCTTGGTATGGCCACACCTTC. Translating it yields CASSLAWYGHTF.

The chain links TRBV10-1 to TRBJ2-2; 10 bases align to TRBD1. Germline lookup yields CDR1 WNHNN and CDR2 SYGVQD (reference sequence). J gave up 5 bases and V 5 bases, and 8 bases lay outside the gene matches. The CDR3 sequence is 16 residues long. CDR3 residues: CASSPGQGRGTGELFF. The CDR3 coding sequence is TGCGCCAGCAGTCCGGGACAGGGGCGAGGGACCGGGGAGCTGTTTTTT.

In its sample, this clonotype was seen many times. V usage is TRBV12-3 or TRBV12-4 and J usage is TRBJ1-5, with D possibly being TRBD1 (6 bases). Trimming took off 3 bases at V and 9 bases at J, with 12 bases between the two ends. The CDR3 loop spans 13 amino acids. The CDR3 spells CASSLGGQPPQHF. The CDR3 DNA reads TGTGCCAGCAGTTTGGGGGGGCAGCCGCCCCAGCATTTT.

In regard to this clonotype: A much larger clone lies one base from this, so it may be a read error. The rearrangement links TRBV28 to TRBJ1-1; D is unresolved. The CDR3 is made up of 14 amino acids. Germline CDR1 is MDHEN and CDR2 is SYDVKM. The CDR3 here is CASSLDTPNTEALF. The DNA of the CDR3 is TGTGCCAGCAGTCTCGATACACCGAACACTGAAGCTTTATTT.

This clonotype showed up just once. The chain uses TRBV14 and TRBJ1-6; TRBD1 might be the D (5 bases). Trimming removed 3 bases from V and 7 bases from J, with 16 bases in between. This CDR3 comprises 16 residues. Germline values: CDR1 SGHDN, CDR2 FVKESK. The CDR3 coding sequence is TGTGCCAGCAGCCAGAGGGGCAATAAGTGGAATTCACCCCTCCACTTT. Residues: CASSQRGNKWNSPLHF.

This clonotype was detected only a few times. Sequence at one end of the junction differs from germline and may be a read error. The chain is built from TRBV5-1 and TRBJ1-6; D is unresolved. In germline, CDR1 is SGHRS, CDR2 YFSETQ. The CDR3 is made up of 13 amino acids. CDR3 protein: CASSPRKGSTLHF. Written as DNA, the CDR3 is TGCGCCAGCAGCCCCCGTAAGGGTTCAACCCTCCACTTT.

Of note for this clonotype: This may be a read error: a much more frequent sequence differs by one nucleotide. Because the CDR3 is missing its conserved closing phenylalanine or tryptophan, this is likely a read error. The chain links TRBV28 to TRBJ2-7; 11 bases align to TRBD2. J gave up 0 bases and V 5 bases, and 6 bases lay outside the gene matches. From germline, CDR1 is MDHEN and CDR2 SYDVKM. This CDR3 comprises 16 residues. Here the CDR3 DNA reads TGTGCCAGCAGTGTCACTAGCGGGAGCGACTCCTACGAGCAGTACTCC. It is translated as CASSVTSGSDSYEQYS.

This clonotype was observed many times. CDR3 in DNA: TGTGCCAGCAGTTCGCTCCCGGGACAGGCTAATGAAAAACTGTTTTTT. The encoded protein is CASSSLPGQANEKLFF. V gene TRBV27 combines with J gene TRBJ1-4; 8 bases fit TRBD1. The V gene's germline CDR1 is MNHEY and CDR2 SMNVEV (reference sequence). CDR3 length: 16 residues. V trimming: 4 bases; J trimming: 3 bases; junction bases outside the gene matches: 7.